The T cell receptor (beta chain) described here comes from a study of human T cells and chemical hapten exposure (dated by TCRdb to about 2021). Broadly, across the study: Libraries were combined into a pool for sequencing, and differences in TCR yield between samples came mainly from small differences in library volumes within the pool. In alopecia patients, the study followed how the peripheral blood TCR repertoire changed in vivo over primary and secondary sensitization to diphenylcyclopropenone (DPC), a hapten. From each blood RNA sample, both TCR alpha and TCR beta chains were sequenced. General conclusions and limits of the study: DPC sensitization did not change the number of TCRs with a frequency above 1 in 1000, and there was no evidence of changes in global repertoire structure. Repeated subsampling changed both the strength of the expansion versus patch-test correlation and the threshold at which the correlation became significant.

The time point label for this specimen denotes: healthy volunteer bleed at 2 weeks. Total RNA was extracted from unfractionated whole blood that had been collected in Tempus Blood RNA tubes. As TCR sequencing controls, five healthy volunteers were used, with blood taken at day 0, 2 weeks and 6 weeks. The protocol used for the library was RACE. Instrument used: NextSeq 500. Library preparation attached unique molecular identifiers to individual cDNA molecules for quantitative, reproducible TCR counting. The published analysis was carried out like this. Samples had a median of 95,638 TCRs, with a range from roughly 23,224 to 700,000. V, J and CDR3 annotation of the TCR reads was carried out using the Decombinator software suite. Every sample was subsampled to the same number of TCRs (28,000) for the PS versus PT1 abundance plots. Expanded TCRs were defined as absent before sensitization and observed at least eight times at the 2-week time point. TCRdb trimmed public reads at Q25 via fastp, called clones via MiXCR and kept in-frame beta chains. Identical CDR3 proteins give one entry, which carries the most common genes and DNA. The V and J calls shown here were made by TCRdb, not taken from the authors' results. The sample includes about 45,000 distinct CDR3 sequences, with about 4.1% observed a single time. The biggest ten clones account for less than 6% of the sample.

A note on this clonotype: It has no known antigen specificity. No qualities accompany the bases; no much larger clone lies one base away.

The CDR3 holds 13 amino acids from the cysteine to the phenylalanine. The only DNA kept is the CDR3, 39 bases in frame from the first base. Taken from the germline V gene (reference sequence), the CDR1 and CDR2 loops are GTSNPN and SVGIG. V loses 3 bases, J loses 2 bases, and the germline ends lie 8 bases apart. Specimen: whole blood. This chain is built from TRBV30 and TRBJ1-5; TRBD1 is a weak D gene call, 6 bases matching. The clonotype was recovered from a human donor in good health. Some clones in this sample may be carry-over from other donors' samples. The DNA sequence reads TGTGCCTGGAGAGGGGGGGGCAATCAGCCCCAGCATTTT. The translation is CAWRGGGNQPQHF. Reference TRBV30 and TRBJ1-5 genes cover what lies past the CDR3, so the full variable domain is SQTIHQWPATLVQPVGSPLSLECTVEGTSNPNLYWYRQAAGRGLQLLFYSVGIGQISSEVPQNLSASRPQDRQFILSSKKLLLSDSGFYLCAWRGGGNQPQHFGDGTRLSIL.